The 9 T cell receptor beta chains below all came from one sample that was sequenced in a study of T cell repertoires in cytomegalovirus infection. TCRdb re-called the reads with MiXCR, one entry per CDR3 protein. This table has some 800,000 distinct CDR3 sequences, about 28% appearing once. For these TCRs, the target antigens are not known. Sequenced material: cultured CD8+ T cells from PBMCs, taken from culture after CMV antigen stimulation. These receptor sequences come from a human donor in good health (CMV status not recorded). Some clones in this sample may be carry-over from other donors' samples.

In its sample, this clonotype was seen a few times. The V and J genes are TRBV6-2 or TRBV6-3 and TRBJ2-3; no firm D call. V lost 7 bases and J 4 bases, leaving 15 bases between the germline ends. CDR1 is MNHEY and CDR2 is SVGEGT in the germline V gene. The CDR3 loop spans 14 amino acids. The CDR3 loop reads CASINSLGPDTQYF. The CDR3 region has the DNA TGTGCCAGCATAAACTCGCTTGGCCCAGATACGCAGTATTTT.

The chain employs TRBV5-8 and TRBJ2-1, with 11 bases aligning to TRBD1. Germline assignment: CDR1 SGHTS and CDR2 YDEGEE. V shed 0 bases and J 3 bases; nucleotides not matched to a gene: 2. This CDR3 has 16 residues. CDR3 amino acids: CASSLGTGGVYNEQFF. The CDR3 DNA reads TGTGCCAGCAGCTTGGGGACAGGGGGCGTCTACAATGAGCAGTTCTTC.

CDR3 region: CASTHLAGDLAGELFF. In DNA form, the CDR3 reads TGTGCCAGCACCCATCTAGCGGGCGATCTGGCCGGGGAGCTGTTTTTT. The chain couples TRBV11-2 to TRBJ2-2; 8 bases are a match to TRBD2. This CDR3 spans 16 amino acids. The germline gives CDR1 SGHAT, CDR2 FQNNGV. The V and J ends lost 7 bases and 6 bases, in that order; junction bases with no gene match: 13.

This chain joins TRBV9 and TRBJ1-1; 11 nucleotides line up with TRBD1. The CDR3 is 17 amino acids. With 3 bases clipped from V and 1 base from J, the junction kept 8 bases outside the gene matches. From germline, CDR1 is SGDLS and CDR2 YYNGEE. The CDR3 region is CASSAKPGTGGNTEAFF. The CDR3, as DNA: TGTGCCAGCAGCGCTAAACCCGGGACAGGGGGGAACACTGAAGCTTTCTTT. Supplemented by reference TRBV9 and TRBJ1-1, the full variable domain reads DSGVTQTPKHLITATGQRVTLRCSPRSGDLSVYWYQQSLDQGLQFLIQYYNGEERAKGNILERFSAQQFPDLHSELNLSSLELGDSALYFCASSAKPGTGGNTEAFFGQGTRLTVV.

There are a few counts of this clonotype. The genes are TRBV7-9 and TRBJ1-2; D not resolved. Per the germline V gene, CDR1 is SEHNR and CDR2 is FQNEAQ (reference sequence). The ends were cut back, 8 bases at V and 8 bases at J, with 15 bases in the middle. This CDR3 spans 12 amino acids. Here the CDR3 reads CASFGRIRGYTF. The DNA for the CDR3 is TGTGCCAGCTTCGGTCGAATTCGGGGCTACACCTTC.

This clonotype was seen many times. The chain links TRBV11-3 to TRBJ1-1; D is unclear. The germline gives CDR1 SGHNT, CDR2 YENEEA. This CDR3 comprises 14 residues. Between the trimmed V and J ends, which lost 7 bases and 3 bases, there was a span of 15 bases. The CDR3 spells CASTQVGKYTEAFF. The CDR3 nucleotides read TGTGCCAGCACCCAGGTAGGGAAGTACACTGAAGCTTTCTTT.

V gene TRBV10-3 combines with J gene TRBJ2-1; D assignment may be TRBD1 or TRBD2 (5 bases each). There are 12 residues in the CDR3. V lost 8 bases, J lost 2 bases, and 7 bases lay in between. Germline V gives CDR1 ENHRY, CDR2 SYGVKD. The CDR3 sequence: CAIRGAYNEQFF. CDR3 coding DNA: TGTGCCATCCGAGGGGCCTACAATGAGCAGTTCTTC.

The chain joins TRBV27 to TRBJ2-7, with no clear D. The V gene's germline CDR1 is MNHEY and CDR2 SMNVEV (reference sequence). V was cut by 0 bases and J by 1 base, with 4 bases left in between. CDR3 length equals 13 residues. In DNA, the CDR3 is TGTGCCAGCAGTTTATCTCTTTCCTACGAGCAGTACTTC. It codes for CASSLSLSYEQYF.

On this clonotype itself: Being one base from a much bigger clone, this may be a read error. The chain recombines TRBV7-2 with TRBJ2-5; 13 nucleotides align to TRBD2. This CDR3 is 16 amino acids long. Germline V CDR1 and CDR2: SGHTA, FQGNSA. CDR3 in DNA: TGTGTCAGCAGCCAAACTAGCGGGGGGGCGGGAGAGACCCAGTACTTC. Amino acids: CVSSQTSGGAGETQYF.